One and the same sample provided the 18 T cell receptor beta chains below, sequenced in a study of shared clonotypes between healthy human individuals. Here immunoSEQ multiplex PCR was the method, and the copy in TCRdb shows in-frame clones only, minus some. The table has 2 million to 2.5 million clones, approximately 95% seen once. Sequenced material: naive CD4+ T cells sorted from blood. Subset here: CD45RA+ positively selected. These receptors all stem from a man aged 18 to 29 in good health.

The V gene is TRBV30, the J gene TRBJ2-2, with D maybe TRBD1 (6 bases). The CDR3 is 15 amino acids. Germline-derived CDR1 and CDR2 are GTSNPN and SVGIG (reference sequence). With 0 bases removed from V and 1 base from J, the gap between germline ends came to 9 bases. The DNA for the CDR3 is TGTGCCTGGAGTGTCGGGACACTGAACACCGGGGAGCTGTTTTTT. It translates to CAWSVGTLNTGELFF.

The genes are TRBV6-6 and TRBJ1-5; tentatively, D is TRBD1 (5 bases). V lost 6 bases, J lost 5 bases, and 20 bases lay in between. The CDR3 sequence is 16 residues long. CDR1 and CDR2 from the germline V gene are MNHNY and SVGAGI (reference sequence). This chain's CDR3 is CASSLAGRAGHQPQHF. CDR3 in DNA: TGTGCCAGCAGCCTCGCAGGCAGGGCTGGCCATCAGCCCCAGCATTTT.

This chain links TRBV7-2 with TRBJ2-3, with 8 bases identical to TRBD2. The CDR3 has 17 amino acids. After removal of 7 bases from V and 4 bases from J, the junction contained 16 bases not matched to a gene. Germline V gene lookup returns CDR1 SGHTA and CDR2 FQGNSA. The CDR3 here is CASNRQPGLVTSDTQYF. The CDR3 DNA reads TGTGCCAGCAACCGTCAACCGGGACTAGTGACCTCAGATACGCAGTATTTT.

Notes on this clone: Other DNA sequences from this sample encode an identical CDR3 as well. The rearrangement joins TRBV5-1 to TRBJ2-7, with D perhaps matching TRBD1 (7 bases). CDR3 length: 14 residues. The V and J ends lost 0 bases and 5 bases respectively, with 12 bases between them. In germline, CDR1 is SGHRS, CDR2 YFSETQ. For the CDR3, the DNA is TGCGCCAGCAGCTTGGGACAGGGCGGGAACGAGCAGTACTTC. This gives the protein CASSLGQGGNEQYF.

The chain combines TRBV7-3 with TRBJ2-1; 7 bases agree with TRBD2. Germline CDR1 and CDR2: SGHTA and FQGTGA. Trimming cost V 5 bases and J 4 bases; bases outside gene matches: 8. The CDR3 is 15 residues long. CDR3 sequence reads: CASSPSGGYYNEQFF. The CDR3 DNA follows: TGTGCCAGCAGCCCATCGGGGGGATATTACAATGAGCAGTTCTTC.

The chain employs TRBV4-3 and TRBJ2-1; 8 nucleotides match TRBD1. CDR1 is LGHNA, CDR2 YSLEER, per germline. After removal of 3 bases from V and 9 bases from J, the junction contained 4 bases not matched to a gene. The CDR3 covers 13 residues. CDR3 sequence: CASSQFGQGEQFF. CDR3 DNA sequence: TGCGCCAGCAGCCAGTTCGGACAGGGTGAGCAGTTCTTC.

The gene calls are TRBV28 and TRBJ2-4, with D perhaps matching TRBD1 (6 bases). The CDR3 is made up of 14 amino acids. V was shortened by 6 bases and J by 9 bases, with 18 bases between the two germline ends. Germline assignment: CDR1 MDHEN and CDR2 SYDVKM. This chain's CDR3 is CASRPSGEWGIQYF. CDR3 bases: TGTGCCAGCAGGCCATCAGGGGAATGGGGCATTCAGTACTTC.

This clone was seen just once. The V call is TRBV2, the J call TRBJ1-5; D may be TRBD1 (6 bases). The CDR3 contains 14 residues. Between the trimmed V and J ends, which lost 6 bases and 16 bases, there was a span of 25 bases. Germline V gives CDR1 SNHLY, CDR2 FYNNEI. CDR3 coding DNA: TGTGCCAGCAGGGACAGTTCTCTAATAAGGGCCAAACATTTT. This translates into CASRDSSLIRAKHF.

The rearrangement uses TRBV7-9 and TRBJ2-5, with 14 nucleotides matching TRBD2. The CDR3 has 17 residues. From germline, CDR1 is SEHNR and CDR2 FQNEAQ (reference sequence). Trimming removed 5 bases from V and 5 bases from J; junction bases left unmatched: 10. Here the CDR3 DNA reads TGTGCCAGCAGCCTCATGGCGCGGACTAGCGGGGGGGAGACCCAGTACTTC. Its protein product is CASSLMARTSGGETQYF.

This clone appeared a single time. Other DNA sequences in the sample encode the same CDR3. This sequence joins TRBV2 and TRBJ2-6, with 7 bases aligning to TRBD1. The V and J ends lost 4 bases and 0 bases, in that order; junction bases with no gene match: 3. Germline-derived CDR1 and CDR2 are SNHLY and FYNNEI. This CDR3 comprises 16 residues. The CDR3: CASSGQGPSGANVLTF. In DNA form, the CDR3 reads TGTGCCAGCAGTGGACAGGGCCCCTCTGGGGCCAACGTCCTGACTTTC.

This chain links TRBV5-1 with TRBJ1-3, with D possibly being TRBD1 (6 bases). The CDR3 has 15 residues. Germline CDR1 is SGHRS and CDR2 is YFSETQ. The germline V and J ends were trimmed by 5 bases and 1 base, with 13 bases remaining between them. CDR3 loop: CASRLSTGSGNTIYF. The CDR3 nucleotides read TGCGCCAGCAGGTTAAGTACAGGGTCTGGAAACACCATATATTTT.

V is TRBV18 and J is TRBJ2-1; D is possibly TRBD2 (5 bases). V was trimmed by 2 bases and J by 4 bases, leaving 15 bases between them. Germline V lookup: CDR1 KGHSH, CDR2 LQKENI. The length of the CDR3 is 16 residues. CDR3 loop: CASSPNVYSVYNEQFF. CDR3 coding DNA: TGTGCCAGCTCACCAAACGTCTATAGCGTTTACAATGAGCAGTTCTTC.

The chain couples TRBV5-5 to TRBJ2-7, with D tentatively TRBD2 (5 bases). The germline V gene has CDR1 SGHKS and CDR2 YYEKEE (reference sequence). The CDR3 has 15 amino acids. The V and J ends lost 1 base and 0 bases respectively, with 11 bases between them. The CDR3 DNA reads as TGTGCCAGCAGCTTGAGGTCGGGAAACTCCTACGAGCAGTACTTC. Its translation is CASSLRSGNSYEQYF. The complete variable domain, with remaining parts taken from reference TRBV5-5 and TRBJ2-7, reads DAGVTQSPTHLIKTRGQQVTLRCSPISGHKSVSWYQQVLGQGPQFIFQYYEKEERGRGNFPDRFSARQFPNYSSELNVNALLLGDSALYLCASSLRSGNSYEQYFGPGTRLTVT.

V usage is TRBV4-1 and J usage is TRBJ2-7; 7 nucleotides match TRBD2. The junction had 5 bases not matched to a gene; V was cut back by 1 base and J by 2 bases. CDR1 is MGHRA, CDR2 YSYEKL, per germline. The CDR3 length is 15 residues. In DNA form, the CDR3 reads TGCGCCAGCAGCCAAGCTCCTAGCGGCCCCTACGAGCAGTACTTC. Translating it yields CASSQAPSGPYEQYF.

The chain joins TRBV9 to TRBJ2-7; no reliable D call. The germline V gene has CDR1 SGDLS and CDR2 YYNGEE. There are 14 residues in the CDR3. V was shortened by 0 bases and J by 1 base, with 8 bases between the two germline ends. The CDR3 DNA reads TGTGCCAGCAGCGTAGGATCGGAATCCTACGAGCAGTACTTC. Encoded protein: CASSVGSESYEQYF.

This clone has more than one count but fewer than ten. The chain combines TRBV2 with TRBJ1-5; D unresolved. V dropped 2 bases and J dropped 5 bases, with 7 bases sitting between them. The CDR3 has 13 residues. Germline values: CDR1 SNHLY, CDR2 FYNNEI. The chain's CDR3 is CASSERWDQPQHF. For the CDR3, the DNA is TGTGCCAGCAGTGAAAGGTGGGATCAGCCCCAGCATTTT.

The chain links TRBV10-3 to TRBJ2-1; D perhaps matches TRBD2 (5 bases). Trimming left V 2 bases short and J 9 bases short, with 8 bases between. There are 12 residues in the CDR3. In germline, CDR1 is ENHRY, CDR2 SYGVKD. The CDR3 spells CAISEVSGEQFF. The CDR3 coding sequence is TGTGCCATCAGTGAGGTCAGCGGTGAGCAGTTCTTC.

The chain employs TRBV30 and TRBJ1-2; D is possibly TRBD1 (5 bases). V lost 0 bases, J lost 4 bases, and 12 bases lay in between. Germline-derived CDR1 and CDR2 are GTSNPN and SVGIG (reference sequence). The CDR3 consists of 14 residues. The chain's CDR3 is CAWSVLRDFYGYTF. The CDR3 DNA sequence: TGTGCCTGGAGTGTACTACGGGACTTCTATGGCTACACCTTC.